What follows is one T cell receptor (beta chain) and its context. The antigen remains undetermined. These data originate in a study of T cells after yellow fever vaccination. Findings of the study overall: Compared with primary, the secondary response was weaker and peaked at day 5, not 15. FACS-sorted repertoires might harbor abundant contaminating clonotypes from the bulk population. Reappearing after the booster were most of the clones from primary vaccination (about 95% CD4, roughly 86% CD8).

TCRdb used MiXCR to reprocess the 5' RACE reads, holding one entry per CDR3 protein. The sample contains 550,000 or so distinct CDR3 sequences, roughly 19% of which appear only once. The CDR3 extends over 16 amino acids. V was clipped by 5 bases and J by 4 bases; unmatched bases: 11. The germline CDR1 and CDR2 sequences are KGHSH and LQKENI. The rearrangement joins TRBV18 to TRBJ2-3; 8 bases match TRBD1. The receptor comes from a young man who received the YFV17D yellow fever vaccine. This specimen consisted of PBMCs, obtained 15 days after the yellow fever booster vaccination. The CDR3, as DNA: TGTGCCAGCTCATCCTCGGCGCAGGGGGCCTCAGATACGCAGTATTTT. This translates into CASSSSAQGASDTQYF.